This T cell receptor beta chain comes out of a study of cytomegalovirus exposure and HLA in healthy donors. Study-wide results and caveats: In an earlier analysis, about 87% or about 30%: the productive usage of most TCR beta V segments. Later work found that TCR association rates differed between HLA loci; DRB1 had the most and HLA-C the fewest.

This clone has a single count. Its antigen is still unknown. CDR3 size: 15 residues. The V gene lost 6 bases and the J gene lost 1 base, with 15 bases spanning the gap. Germline V gene data show CDR1 as MNHEY and CDR2 as SVGAGI. PCR used 60 Vbeta primers and 13 Jbeta primers. Sequencing used immunoSEQ multiplex PCR; TCRdb keeps in-frame clones, though not all of them. This table has 310,000 or so clones, around 90% appearing once. This clonotype was sampled from a young woman in good health and CMV-seronegative. The sequencing sample was made of PBMCs. V usage is TRBV6-5 and J usage is TRBJ1-1; no definite D call. CDR3 sequence: CASRPLGSRNTEAFF. CDR3 DNA sequence: TGTGCCAGCAGACCTTTGGGCAGCCGGAACACTGAAGCTTTCTTT.